This T cell receptor beta chain was captured by sequencing in a study of blood T cell repertoires in COVID-19. Repertoires were generated with immunoSEQ multiplex PCR, while TCRdb's copy carries only in-frame clones and drops some. The sample includes roughly 280,000 clones, 70% to 90% of them seen just once. The J segment lost 2 bases and the V segment lost 0 bases, leaving 1 base of the junction unmatched. Germline-derived CDR1 and CDR2 are LGHNA and YNFKEQ. The CDR3 totals 15 residues. This receptor was obtained from a man between 18 and 29 years old with active or convalescent COVID-19. Sequencing was done on a sample of peripheral blood. The chain uses TRBV4-2 and TRBJ1-3; 7 bases are shared with TRBD1. CDR3 bases: TGTGCCAGCAGCCAAGATGGGACAGCTGGAAACACCATATATTTT. Protein: CASSQDGTAGNTIYF.